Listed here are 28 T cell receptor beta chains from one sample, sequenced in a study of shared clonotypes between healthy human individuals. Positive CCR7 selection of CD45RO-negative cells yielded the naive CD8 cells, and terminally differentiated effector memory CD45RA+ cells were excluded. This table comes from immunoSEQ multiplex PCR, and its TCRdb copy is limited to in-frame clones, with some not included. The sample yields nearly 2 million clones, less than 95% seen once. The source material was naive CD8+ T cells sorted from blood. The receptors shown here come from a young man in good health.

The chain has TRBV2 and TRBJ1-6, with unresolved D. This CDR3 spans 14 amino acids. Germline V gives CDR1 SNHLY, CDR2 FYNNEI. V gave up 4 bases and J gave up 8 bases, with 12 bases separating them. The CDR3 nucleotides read TGTGCCAGCAGTGCGCCCGGACTAGATTCACCCCTCCACTTT. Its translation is CASSAPGLDSPLHF.

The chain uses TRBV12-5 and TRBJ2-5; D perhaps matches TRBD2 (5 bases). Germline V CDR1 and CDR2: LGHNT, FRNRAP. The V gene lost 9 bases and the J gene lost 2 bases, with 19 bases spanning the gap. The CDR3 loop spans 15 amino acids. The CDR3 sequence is CASLAGSMFQETQYF. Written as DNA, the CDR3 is TGTGCTAGCCTGGCGGGCAGCATGTTTCAAGAGACCCAGTACTTC.

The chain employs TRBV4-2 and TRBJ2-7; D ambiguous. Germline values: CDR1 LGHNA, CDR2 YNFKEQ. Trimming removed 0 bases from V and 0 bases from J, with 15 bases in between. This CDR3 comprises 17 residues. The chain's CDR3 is CASSQEVKDLFSYEQYF. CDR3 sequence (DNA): TGTGCCAGCAGCCAAGAGGTGAAGGACCTGTTCTCCTACGAGCAGTACTTC.

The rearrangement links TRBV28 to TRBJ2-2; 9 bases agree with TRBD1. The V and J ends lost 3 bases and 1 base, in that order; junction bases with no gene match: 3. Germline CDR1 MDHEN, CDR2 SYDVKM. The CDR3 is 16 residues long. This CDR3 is CASSFRDRENTGELFF. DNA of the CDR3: TGTGCCAGCAGTTTCCGGGACAGGGAGAACACCGGGGAGCTGTTTTTT.

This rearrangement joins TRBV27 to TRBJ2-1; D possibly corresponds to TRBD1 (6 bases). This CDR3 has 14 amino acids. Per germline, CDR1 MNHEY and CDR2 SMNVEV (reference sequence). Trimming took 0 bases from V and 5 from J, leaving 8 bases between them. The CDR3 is CASSLSGANNEQFF. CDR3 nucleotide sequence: TGTGCCAGCAGTTTATCGGGGGCCAACAATGAGCAGTTCTTC.

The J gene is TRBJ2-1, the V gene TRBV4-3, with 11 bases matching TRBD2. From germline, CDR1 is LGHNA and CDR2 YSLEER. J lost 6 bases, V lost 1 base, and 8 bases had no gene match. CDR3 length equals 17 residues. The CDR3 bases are TGCGCCAGCAGCCAAGTTCCAACTAGCGGGAGTGTCAATGAGCAGTTCTTC. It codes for CASSQVPTSGSVNEQFF.

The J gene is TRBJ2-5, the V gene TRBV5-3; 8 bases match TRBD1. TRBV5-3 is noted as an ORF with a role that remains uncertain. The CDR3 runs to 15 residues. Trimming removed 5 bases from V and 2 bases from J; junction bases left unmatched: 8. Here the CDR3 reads CARRAGDRLQETQYF. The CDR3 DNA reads TGTGCCAGAAGGGCTGGGGACAGGCTTCAAGAGACCCAGTACTTC.

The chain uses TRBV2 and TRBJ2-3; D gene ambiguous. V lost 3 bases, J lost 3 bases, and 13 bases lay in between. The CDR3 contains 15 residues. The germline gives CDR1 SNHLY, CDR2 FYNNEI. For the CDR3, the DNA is TGTGCCAGCAGTGAGAAGGAAAGGAGAACAGATACGCAGTATTTT. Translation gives CASSEKERRTDTQYF.

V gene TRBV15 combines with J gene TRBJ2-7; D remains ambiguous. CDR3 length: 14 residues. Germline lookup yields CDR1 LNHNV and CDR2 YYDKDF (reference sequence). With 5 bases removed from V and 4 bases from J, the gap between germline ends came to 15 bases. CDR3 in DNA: TGTGCCACCAGCCCGTACCTGAGTCGGTACGAGCAGTACTTC. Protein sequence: CATSPYLSRYEQYF.

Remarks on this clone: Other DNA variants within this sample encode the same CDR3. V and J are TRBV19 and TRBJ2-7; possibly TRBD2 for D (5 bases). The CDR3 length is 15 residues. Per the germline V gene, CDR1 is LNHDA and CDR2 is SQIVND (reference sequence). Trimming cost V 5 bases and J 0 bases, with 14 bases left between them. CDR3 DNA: TGTGCCAGTAGTCCCTCGACGGGGAGCTCCTACGAGCAGTACTTC. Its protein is CASSPSTGSSYEQYF.

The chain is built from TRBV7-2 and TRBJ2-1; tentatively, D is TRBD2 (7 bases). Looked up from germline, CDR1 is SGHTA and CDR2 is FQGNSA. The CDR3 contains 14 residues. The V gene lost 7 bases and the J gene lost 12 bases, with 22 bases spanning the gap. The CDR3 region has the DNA TGTGCCAGCACGATCGGACTAGGGGGATCGGGGCAGTTCTTC. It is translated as CASTIGLGGSGQFF. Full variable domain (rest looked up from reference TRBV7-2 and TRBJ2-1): GAGVSQSPSNKVTEKGKDVELRCDPISGHTALYWYRQSLGQGLEFLIYFQGNSAPDKSGLPSDRFSAERTGGSVSTLTIQRTQQEDSAVYLCASTIGLGGSGQFFGPGTRLTVL.

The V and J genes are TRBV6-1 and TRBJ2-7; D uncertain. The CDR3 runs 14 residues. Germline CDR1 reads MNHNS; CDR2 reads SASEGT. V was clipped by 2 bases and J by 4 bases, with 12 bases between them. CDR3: CASSEKSTRYEQYF. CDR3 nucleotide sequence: TGTGCCAGCAGTGAAAAGTCGACCCGTTACGAGCAGTACTTC.

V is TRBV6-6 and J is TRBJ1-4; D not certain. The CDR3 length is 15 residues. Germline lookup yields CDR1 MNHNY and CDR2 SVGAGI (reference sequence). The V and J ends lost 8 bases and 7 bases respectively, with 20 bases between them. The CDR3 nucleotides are TGTGCCAGCGGAATACGGGAGGAGGTCGTTGAAAAACTGTTTTTT. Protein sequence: CASGIREEVVEKLFF.

The CDR3 DNA reads as TGTGCCTGGAGTGTACTAGCGGGGCACACAGATACGCAGTATTTT. Protein sequence: CAWSVLAGHTDTQYF. The chain recombines TRBV30 with TRBJ2-3, with 10 bases lining up with TRBD2. In germline, CDR1 is GTSNPN, CDR2 SVGIG (reference sequence). J was trimmed by 2 bases and V by 0 bases; bases with no gene match: 2. CDR3 length equals 15 residues.

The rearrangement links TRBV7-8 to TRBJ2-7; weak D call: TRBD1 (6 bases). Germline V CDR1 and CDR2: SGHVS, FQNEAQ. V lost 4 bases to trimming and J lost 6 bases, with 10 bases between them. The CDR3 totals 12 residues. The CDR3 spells CASSYTGFEQYF. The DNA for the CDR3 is TGTGCCAGCAGCTATACAGGGTTCGAGCAGTACTTC. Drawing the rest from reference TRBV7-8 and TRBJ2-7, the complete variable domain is GAGVSQSPRYKVAKRGQDVALRCDPISGHVSLFWYQQALGQGPEFLTYFQNEAQLDKSGLPSDRFFAERPEGSVSTLKIQRTQQEDSAVYLCASSYTGFEQYFGPGTRLTVT.

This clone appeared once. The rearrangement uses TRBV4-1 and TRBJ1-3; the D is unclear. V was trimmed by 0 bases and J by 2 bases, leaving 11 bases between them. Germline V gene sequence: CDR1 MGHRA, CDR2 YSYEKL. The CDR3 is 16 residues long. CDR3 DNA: TGCGCCAGCAGCCAAGATCAATGGAGGGCTGGAAACACCATATATTTT. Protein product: CASSQDQWRAGNTIYF.

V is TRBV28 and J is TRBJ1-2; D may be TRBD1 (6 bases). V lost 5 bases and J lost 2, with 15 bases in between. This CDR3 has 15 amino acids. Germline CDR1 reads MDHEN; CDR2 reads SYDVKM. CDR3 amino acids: CASSLQGRENYGYTF. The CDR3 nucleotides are TGTGCCAGCAGTCTGCAGGGGCGGGAAAACTATGGCTACACCTTC.

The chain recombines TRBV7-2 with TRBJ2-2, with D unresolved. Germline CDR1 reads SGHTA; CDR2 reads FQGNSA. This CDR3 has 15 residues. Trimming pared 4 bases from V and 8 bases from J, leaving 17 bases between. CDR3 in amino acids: CASSYTVDPGGELFF. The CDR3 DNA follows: TGTGCCAGCAGCTATACCGTTGACCCAGGAGGGGAGCTGTTTTTT.

CDR3 residues: CASSPEMAYEQYF. The DNA of the CDR3 is TGTGCCAGCAGCCCTGAAATGGCCTACGAGCAGTACTTC. The rearrangement joins TRBV5-6 to TRBJ2-7; D gene unclear. The CDR3 has 13 residues. Germline V CDR1 and CDR2: SGHDT, YYEEEE. The ends were cut back, 4 bases at V and 2 bases at J, with 10 bases in the middle. Full variable domain (rest looked up from reference TRBV5-6 and TRBJ2-7): DAGVTQSPTHLIKTRGQQVTLRCSPKSGHDTVSWYQQALGQGPQFIFQYYEEEERQRGNFPDRFSGHQFPNYSSELNVNALLLGDSALYLCASSPEMAYEQYFGPGTRLTVT.

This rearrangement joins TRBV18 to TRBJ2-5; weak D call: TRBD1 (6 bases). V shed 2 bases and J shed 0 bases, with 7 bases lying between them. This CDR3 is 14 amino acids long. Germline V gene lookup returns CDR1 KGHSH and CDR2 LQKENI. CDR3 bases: TGTGCCAGCTCACCAACAGGGTACCAAGAGACCCAGTACTTC. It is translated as CASSPTGYQETQYF.

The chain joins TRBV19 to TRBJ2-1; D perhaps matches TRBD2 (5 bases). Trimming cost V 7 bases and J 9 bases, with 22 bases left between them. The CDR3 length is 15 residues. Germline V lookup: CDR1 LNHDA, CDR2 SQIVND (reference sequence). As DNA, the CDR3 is TGTGCCAGTACGGCAGGTTCTTACGGGGTAGGTGAGCAGTTCTTC. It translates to CASTAGSYGVGEQFF.

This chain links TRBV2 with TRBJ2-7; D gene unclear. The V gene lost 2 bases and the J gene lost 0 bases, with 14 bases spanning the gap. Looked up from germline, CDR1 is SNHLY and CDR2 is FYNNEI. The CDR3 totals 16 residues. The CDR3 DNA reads TGTGCCAGCAGTGAATGGGTAGCTGCGAGCTCCTACGAGCAGTACTTC. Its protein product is CASSEWVAASSYEQYF.

The CDR3 region is CASSLQVATYNEQFF. The CDR3 region has the DNA TGCGCCAGCAGTTTGCAGGTTGCCACTTACAATGAGCAGTTCTTC. This chain uses TRBV4-1 with TRBJ2-1; D not certain. The CDR3 is 15 amino acids. Trimming took off 6 bases at V and 4 bases at J, with 16 bases between the two ends. CDR1 MGHRA and CDR2 YSYEKL come from the germline V gene.

Here the CDR3 reads CASRELGANVLTF. CDR3 nucleotides: TGTGCCAGCCGCGAACTAGGGGCCAACGTCCTGACTTTC. The chain couples TRBV19 to TRBJ2-6, with unresolved D. From germline, CDR1 is LNHDA and CDR2 SQIVND (reference sequence). Trimming left V 9 bases short and J 4 bases short, with 10 bases between. The length of the CDR3 is 13 residues.

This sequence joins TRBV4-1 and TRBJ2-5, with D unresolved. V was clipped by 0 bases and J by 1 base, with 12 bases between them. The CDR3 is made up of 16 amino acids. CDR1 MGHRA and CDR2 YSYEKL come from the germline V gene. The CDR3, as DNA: TGCGCCAGCAGCCAAGAGAAGGGCACATTCCAAGAGACCCAGTACTTC. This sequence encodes CASSQEKGTFQETQYF.

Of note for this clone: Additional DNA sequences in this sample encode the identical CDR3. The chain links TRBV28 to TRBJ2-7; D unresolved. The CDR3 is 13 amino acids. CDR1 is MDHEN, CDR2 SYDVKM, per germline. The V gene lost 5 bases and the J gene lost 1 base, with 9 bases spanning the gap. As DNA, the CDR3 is TGTGCCAGCAGTCCGAGTATTTCCTACGAGCAGTACTTC. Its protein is CASSPSISYEQYF. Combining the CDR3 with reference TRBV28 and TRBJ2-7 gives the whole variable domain DVKVTQSSRYLVKRTGEKVFLECVQDMDHENMFWYRQDPGLGLRLIYFSYDVKMKEKGDIPEGYSVSREKKERFSLILESASTNQTSMYLCASSPSISYEQYFGPGTRLTVT.

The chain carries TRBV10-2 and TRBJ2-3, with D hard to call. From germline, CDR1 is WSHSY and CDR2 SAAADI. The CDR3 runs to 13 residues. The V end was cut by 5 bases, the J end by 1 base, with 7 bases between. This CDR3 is CASSPLGTDTQYF. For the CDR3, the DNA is TGCGCCAGCAGTCCCCTAGGCACAGATACGCAGTATTTT.

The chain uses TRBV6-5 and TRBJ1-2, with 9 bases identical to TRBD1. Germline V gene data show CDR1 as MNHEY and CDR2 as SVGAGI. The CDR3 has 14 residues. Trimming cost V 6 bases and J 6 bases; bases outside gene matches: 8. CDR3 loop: CASSIGQGRDGYTF. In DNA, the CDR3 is TGTGCCAGCAGCATTGGACAGGGGCGAGATGGCTACACCTTC.